This TCR beta chain comes out of a study of T cells in Graves' hyperthyroidism and ophthalmopathy. Study conclusions and caveats: The blood repertoire included most of the expanded thyroid clonotypes above 0.001.

This clonotype was recorded many times. What it binds is not known. Diagnoses were made from clinical symptoms, serum measures (thyroxine and TRAb), thyroid ultrasound and orbital computed tomography. What was amplified from RNA transcripts were TCR beta CDR3 regions. First-round RT-PCR with HTBI primers amplified the TCR CDR3 region. TCRdb re-derived calls from the multiplex PCR reads in MiXCR, one entry per CDR3 protein. This sample has around 300,000 distinct CDR3 sequences, with less than 30% found just once. This CDR3 contains 16 residues. V gave up 6 bases and J gave up 4 bases; unmatched junction bases: 11. Per germline, CDR1 MDHEN and CDR2 SYDVKM.

The sample was blood. This clonotype originated in a man aged 35-49 years with Graves' hyperthyroidism that later progressed to Graves' ophthalmopathy. The V gene is TRBV28, the J gene TRBJ2-2; TRBD2 matches at 7 bases. The CDR3 DNA follows: TGTGCCAGCAGGATTATAGGCGGGAGCGGCACCGGGGAGCTGTTTTTT. Translated, it gives CASRIIGGSGTGELFF. The variable domain in full, with the rest retrieved from reference TRBV28 and TRBJ2-2, is DVKVTQSSRYLVKRTGEKVFLECVQDMDHENMFWYRQDPGLGLRLIYFSYDVKMKEKGDIPEGYSVSREKKERFSLILESASTNQTSMYLCASRIIGGSGTGELFFGEGSRLTVL.